This T cell receptor beta chain was retrieved from a study of blood T cell repertoires in COVID-19. Study-wide context: Acute and convalescent COVID-19 samples came from the United States, Italy and Spain. In each case, the material was cDNA or gDNA derived from T cells, B-cell-depleted T cells, or PBMCs.

TCRdb keeps only in-frame clones here, not all; method: immunoSEQ multiplex PCR. The sample carries fewer than 400,000 clones, 75% to 90% recorded once. Trimming removed 5 bases at V and 4 bases at J, with 14 bases between. The V gene's germline CDR1 is SEHNR and CDR2 FQNEAQ (reference sequence). CDR3 length: 15 residues. In its sample, this clone was seen a few times. Adults between about 18 and 95 years of age took part from about two dozen US areas. Each exposed participant met a COVID-19 case in the 2 weeks preceding study entry. Source material: PBMCs or T cells enriched from blood (not recorded which). The sequence was collected from a woman aged 25-40 years who had been exposed to COVID-19. The V gene is TRBV7-9, the J gene TRBJ1-4, with a weak D call TRBD1 (5 bases). The CDR3 nucleotides read TGTGCCAGCAGCCTATCCTTGGGGGGTAATGAAAAACTGTTTTTT. Its protein product is CASSLSLGGNEKLFF.